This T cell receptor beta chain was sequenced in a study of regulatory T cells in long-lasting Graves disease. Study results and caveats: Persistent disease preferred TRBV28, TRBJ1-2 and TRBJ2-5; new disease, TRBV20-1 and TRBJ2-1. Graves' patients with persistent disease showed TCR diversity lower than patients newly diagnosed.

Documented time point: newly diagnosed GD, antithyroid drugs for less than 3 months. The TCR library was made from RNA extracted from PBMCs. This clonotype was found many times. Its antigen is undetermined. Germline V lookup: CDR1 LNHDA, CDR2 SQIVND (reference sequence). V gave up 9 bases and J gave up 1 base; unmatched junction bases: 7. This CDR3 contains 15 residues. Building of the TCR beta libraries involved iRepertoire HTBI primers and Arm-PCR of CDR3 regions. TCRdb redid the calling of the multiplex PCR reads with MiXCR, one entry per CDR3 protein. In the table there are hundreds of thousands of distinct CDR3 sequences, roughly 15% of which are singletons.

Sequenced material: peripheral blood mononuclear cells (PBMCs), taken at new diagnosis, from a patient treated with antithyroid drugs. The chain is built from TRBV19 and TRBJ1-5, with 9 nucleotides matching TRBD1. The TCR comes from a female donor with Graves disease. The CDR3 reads CASCDRGASNQPQHF. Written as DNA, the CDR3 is TGTGCCAGCTGTGACAGGGGGGCGAGCAATCAGCCCCAGCATTTT.